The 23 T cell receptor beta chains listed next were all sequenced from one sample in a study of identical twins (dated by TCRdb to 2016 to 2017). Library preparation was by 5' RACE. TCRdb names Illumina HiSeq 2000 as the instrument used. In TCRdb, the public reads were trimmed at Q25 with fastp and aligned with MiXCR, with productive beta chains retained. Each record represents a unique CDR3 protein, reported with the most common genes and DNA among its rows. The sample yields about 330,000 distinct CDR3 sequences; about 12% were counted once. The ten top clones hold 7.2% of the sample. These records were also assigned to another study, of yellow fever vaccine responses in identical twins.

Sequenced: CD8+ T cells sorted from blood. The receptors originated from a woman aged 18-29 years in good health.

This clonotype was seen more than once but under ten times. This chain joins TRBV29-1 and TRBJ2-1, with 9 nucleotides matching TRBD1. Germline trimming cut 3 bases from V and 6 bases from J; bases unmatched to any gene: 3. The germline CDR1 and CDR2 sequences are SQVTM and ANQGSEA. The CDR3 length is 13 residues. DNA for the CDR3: TGCAGCGTTGAGACAGGGGGAGGCAATGAGCAGTTCTTC. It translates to CSVETGGGNEQFF.

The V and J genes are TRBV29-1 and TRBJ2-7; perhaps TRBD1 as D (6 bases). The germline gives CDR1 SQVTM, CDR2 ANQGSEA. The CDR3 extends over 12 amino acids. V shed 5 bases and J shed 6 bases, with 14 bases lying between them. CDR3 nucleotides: TGCAGCGTTAGACGGGACAATACCGAGCAGTACTTC. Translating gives CSVRRDNTEQYF.

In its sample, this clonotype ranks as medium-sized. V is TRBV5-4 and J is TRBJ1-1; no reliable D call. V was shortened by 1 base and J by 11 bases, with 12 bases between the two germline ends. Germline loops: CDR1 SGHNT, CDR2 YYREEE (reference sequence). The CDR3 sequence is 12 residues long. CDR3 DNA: TGTGCCAGCAGCTTGAACGCGTTTAAGGCTTTCTTT. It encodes CASSLNAFKAFF.

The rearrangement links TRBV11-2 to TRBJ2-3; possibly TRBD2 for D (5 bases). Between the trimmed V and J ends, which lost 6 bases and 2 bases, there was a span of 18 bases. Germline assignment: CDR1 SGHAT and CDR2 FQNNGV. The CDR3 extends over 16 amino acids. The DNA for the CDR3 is TGTGCCAGCAGTTCTACCGACTACCTCAACACAGATACGCAGTATTTT. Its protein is CASSSTDYLNTDTQYF.

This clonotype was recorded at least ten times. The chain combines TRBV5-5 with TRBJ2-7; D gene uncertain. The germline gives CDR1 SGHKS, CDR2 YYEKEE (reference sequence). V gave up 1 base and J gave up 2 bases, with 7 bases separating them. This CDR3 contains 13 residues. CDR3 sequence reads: CASSLPLPYEQYF. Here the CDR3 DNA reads TGTGCCAGCAGCTTGCCCCTTCCCTACGAGCAGTACTTC. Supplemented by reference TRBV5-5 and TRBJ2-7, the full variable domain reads DAGVTQSPTHLIKTRGQQVTLRCSPISGHKSVSWYQQVLGQGPQFIFQYYEKEERGRGNFPDRFSARQFPNYSSELNVNALLLGDSALYLCASSLPLPYEQYFGPGTRLTVT.

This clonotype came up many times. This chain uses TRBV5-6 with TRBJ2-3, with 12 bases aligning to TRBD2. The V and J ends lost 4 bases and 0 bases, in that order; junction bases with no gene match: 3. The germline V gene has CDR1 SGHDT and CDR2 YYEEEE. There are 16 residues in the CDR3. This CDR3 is CASSLGLAGSTDTQYF. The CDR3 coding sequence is TGTGCCAGCAGCCTGGGACTAGCGGGTAGCACAGATACGCAGTATTTT.

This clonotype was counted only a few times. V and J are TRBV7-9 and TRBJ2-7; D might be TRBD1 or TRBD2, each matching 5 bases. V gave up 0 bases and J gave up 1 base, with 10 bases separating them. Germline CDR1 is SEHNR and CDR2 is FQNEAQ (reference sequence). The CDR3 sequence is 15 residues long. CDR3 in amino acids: CASSLAGTPSYEQYF. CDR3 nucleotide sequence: TGTGCCAGCAGCTTAGCGGGGACGCCGTCCTACGAGCAGTACTTC. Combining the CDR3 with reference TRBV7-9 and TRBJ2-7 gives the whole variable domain DTGVSQNPRHKITKRGQNVTFRCDPISEHNRLYWYRQTLGQGPEFLTYFQNEAQLEKSRLLSDRFSAERPKGSFSTLEIQRTEQGDSAMYLCASSLAGTPSYEQYFGPGTRLTVT.

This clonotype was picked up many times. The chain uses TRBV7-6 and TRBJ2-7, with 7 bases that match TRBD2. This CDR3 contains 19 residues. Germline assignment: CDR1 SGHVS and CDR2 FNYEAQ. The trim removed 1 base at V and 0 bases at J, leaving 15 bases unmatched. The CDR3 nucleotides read TGTGCCAGCAGCTTAGGGACTAGTAGCGAGCACAGGAGCTCCTACGAGCAGTACTTC. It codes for CASSLGTSSEHRSSYEQYF.

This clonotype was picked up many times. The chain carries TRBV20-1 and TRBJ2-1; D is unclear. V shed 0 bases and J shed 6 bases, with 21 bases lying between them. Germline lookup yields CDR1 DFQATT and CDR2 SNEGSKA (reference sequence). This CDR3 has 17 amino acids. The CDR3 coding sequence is TGCAGTGCTAGAGACATAAGAATAGCAACCACCACCAATGAGCAGTTCTTC. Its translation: CSARDIRIATTTNEQFF.

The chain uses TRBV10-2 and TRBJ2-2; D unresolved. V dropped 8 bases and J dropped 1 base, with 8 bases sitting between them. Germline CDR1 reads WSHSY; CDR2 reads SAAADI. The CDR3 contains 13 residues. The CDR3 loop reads CASVAGNTGELFF. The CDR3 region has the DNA TGCGCCAGCGTAGCAGGGAACACCGGGGAGCTGTTTTTT.

DNA for the CDR3: TGTGCCACCAGCACCAACCCCGACAGGGATACTCAGTACTTC. Translated: CATSTNPDRDTQYF. The J gene is TRBJ2-4, the V gene TRBV15; 7 bases map to TRBD1. Germline CDR1 reads LNHNV; CDR2 reads YYDKDF (reference sequence). CDR3 length equals 14 residues. V dropped 4 bases and J dropped 12; count of bases not matched to a gene: 12. Filled out from reference TRBV15 and TRBJ2-4, the complete variable domain reads DAMVIQNPRYQVTQFGKPVTLSCSQTLNHNVMYWYQQKSSQAPKLLFHYYDKDFNNEADTPDNFQSRRPNTSFCFLDIRSPGLGDTAMYLCATSTNPDRDTQYFGAGTRLSVL.

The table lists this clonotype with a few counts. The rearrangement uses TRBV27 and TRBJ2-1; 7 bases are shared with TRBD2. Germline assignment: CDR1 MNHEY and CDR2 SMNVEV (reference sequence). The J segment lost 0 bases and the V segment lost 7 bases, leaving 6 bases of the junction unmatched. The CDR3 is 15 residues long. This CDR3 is CASIGGGTSYNEQFF. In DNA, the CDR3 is TGTGCCAGCATCGGCGGGGGAACCTCCTACAATGAGCAGTTCTTC.

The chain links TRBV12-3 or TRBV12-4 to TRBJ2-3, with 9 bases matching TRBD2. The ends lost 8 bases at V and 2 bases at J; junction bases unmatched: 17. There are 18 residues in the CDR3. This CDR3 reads CASCKLTGTSLFTDTQYF. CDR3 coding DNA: TGTGCCAGCTGTAAACTAACCGGGACTAGCTTATTCACAGATACGCAGTATTTT.

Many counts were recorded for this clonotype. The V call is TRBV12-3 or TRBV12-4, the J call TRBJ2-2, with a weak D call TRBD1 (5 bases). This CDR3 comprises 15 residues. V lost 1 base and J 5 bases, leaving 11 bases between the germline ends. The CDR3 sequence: CASSLGQGPTGELFF. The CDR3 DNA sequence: TGTGCCAGCAGTTTAGGCCAGGGCCCTACCGGGGAGCTGTTTTTT.

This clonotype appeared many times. CDR3 DNA: TGTGCCAGCAGTCACGGTGGGAGGGCCTCCTACAATGAGCAGTTCTTC. Its translation: CASSHGGRASYNEQFF. J is TRBJ2-1 and V is TRBV11-2; 7 bases are a match to TRBD2. CDR1 and CDR2 (germline): SGHAT, FQNNGV. Trimming removed 6 bases from V and 0 bases from J; junction bases left unmatched: 8. The CDR3 is made up of 16 amino acids.

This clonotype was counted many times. CDR3 in amino acids: CASTEERPSTDTQYF. The CDR3 coding sequence is TGTGCCAGCACGGAAGAACGGCCTAGCACAGATACGCAGTATTTT. The V gene is TRBV12-3 or TRBV12-4, the J gene TRBJ2-3; D uncertain. The CDR3 extends over 15 amino acids. V lost 7 bases and J lost 0, with 14 bases in between.

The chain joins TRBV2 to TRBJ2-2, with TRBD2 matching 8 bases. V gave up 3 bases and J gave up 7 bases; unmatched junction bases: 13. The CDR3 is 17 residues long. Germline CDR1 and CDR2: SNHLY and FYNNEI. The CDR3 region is CASSDRTASSGIGELFF. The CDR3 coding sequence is TGTGCCAGCAGTGATCGGACAGCGAGTAGCGGGATCGGGGAGCTGTTTTTT.

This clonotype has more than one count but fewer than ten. The CDR3, as DNA: TGCAGTGCCTACTCACAGGGGACCTACAATGAGCAGTTCTTC. It encodes CSAYSQGTYNEQFF. The chain recombines TRBV20-1 with TRBJ2-1; 7 nucleotides match TRBD1. The V gene end was trimmed by 6 bases and the J gene end by 2 bases; junction bases not matched to a gene: 7. The CDR3 covers 14 residues. In germline, CDR1 is DFQATT, CDR2 SNEGSKA (reference sequence).

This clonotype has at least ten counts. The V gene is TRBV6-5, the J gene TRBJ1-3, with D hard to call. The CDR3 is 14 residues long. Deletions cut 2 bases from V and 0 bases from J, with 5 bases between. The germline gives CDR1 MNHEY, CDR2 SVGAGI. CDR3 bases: TGTGCCAGCAGTTACGAAGCCTCTGGAAACACCATATATTTT. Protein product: CASSYEASGNTIYF.

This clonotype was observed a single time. This CDR3 is CASSPAHGPAPTDTQYF. For the CDR3, the DNA is TGTGCCAGCAGCCCCGCCCACGGGCCGGCCCCTACAGATACGCAGTATTTT. The genes are TRBV12-3 or TRBV12-4 and TRBJ2-3; no firm D call. V was trimmed by 6 bases and J by 3 bases, leaving 22 bases between them. This CDR3 comprises 17 residues.

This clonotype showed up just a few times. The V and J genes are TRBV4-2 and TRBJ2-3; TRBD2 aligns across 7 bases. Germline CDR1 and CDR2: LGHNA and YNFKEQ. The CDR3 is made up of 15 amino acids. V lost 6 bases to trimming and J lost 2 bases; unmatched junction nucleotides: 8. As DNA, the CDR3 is TGTGCCAGCAGGAAGGGCGGGGGAGACACAGATACGCAGTATTTT. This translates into CASRKGGGDTDTQYF.

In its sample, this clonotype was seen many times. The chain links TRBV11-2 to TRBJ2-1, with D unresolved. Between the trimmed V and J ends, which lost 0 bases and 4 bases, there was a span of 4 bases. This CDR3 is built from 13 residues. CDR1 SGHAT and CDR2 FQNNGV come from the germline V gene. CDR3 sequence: CASSLEYYNEQFF. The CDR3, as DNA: TGTGCCAGCAGCTTAGAGTATTACAATGAGCAGTTCTTC.

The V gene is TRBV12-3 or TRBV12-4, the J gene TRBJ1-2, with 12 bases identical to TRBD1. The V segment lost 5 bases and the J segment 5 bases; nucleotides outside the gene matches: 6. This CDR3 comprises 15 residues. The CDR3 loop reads CASSTGQGARYGYTF. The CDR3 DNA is TGTGCCAGCAGTACGGGACAGGGGGCGCGGTATGGCTACACCTTC.